This TCR beta chain was recovered during a study of vaccination effects on CD4 cells after COVID-19. At the level of the study: Before sequencing, viral peptide pools were used by the ViraFEST assay to expand antigen-specific CD4+ T cells. Regarding the study as a whole: Late after vaccination, infection- and vaccine-induced clones showed marked clonal contraction.

The CDR3 extends over 15 amino acids. CDR1 MGHDK and CDR2 SYGVNS come from the germline V gene. Unmatched junction bases numbered 7, after V lost 6 bases and J lost 0 bases. Culture lasted 10 days before CD4+ T cell isolation. Two-dose BNT162b2 or mRNA-1273 vaccination was given to participants. People in the vaccine group had not been infected with SARS-CoV-2 before, and their nucleocapsid antibodies were negative. In regard to this clone: The target antigen is unknown.

Assay used: immunoSEQ multiplex PCR; TCRdb lists only in-frame clones, some missing. The table includes tens of thousands of clones, 74% detected once. The clonotype originates from a human donor who received a COVID-19 vaccine. This chain uses TRBV25-1 with TRBJ2-7, with 8 bases matching TRBD2. Sequencing was performed on CD4+ T cells from PBMCs cultured without peptide, taken after COVID-19 vaccination. CDR3 DNA: TGTGCCAGCAGATCGGGGAGCGGGAGCTCCTACGAGCAGTACTTC. It is translated as CASRSGSGSSYEQYF.